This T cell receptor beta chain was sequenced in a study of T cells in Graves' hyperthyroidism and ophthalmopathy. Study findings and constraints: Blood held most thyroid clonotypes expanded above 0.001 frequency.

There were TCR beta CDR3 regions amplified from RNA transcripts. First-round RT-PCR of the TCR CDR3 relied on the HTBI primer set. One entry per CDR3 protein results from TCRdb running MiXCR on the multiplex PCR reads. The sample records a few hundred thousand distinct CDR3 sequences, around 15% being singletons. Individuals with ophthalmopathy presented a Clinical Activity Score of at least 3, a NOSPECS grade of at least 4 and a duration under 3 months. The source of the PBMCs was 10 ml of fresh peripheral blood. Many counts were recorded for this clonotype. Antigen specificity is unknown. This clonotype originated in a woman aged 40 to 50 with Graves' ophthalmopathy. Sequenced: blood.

CDR3 residues: CASSSSGSKSYNEQFF. In DNA form, the CDR3 reads TGCGCCAGCAGCTCAAGCGGGAGTAAAAGTTACAATGAGCAGTTCTTC. J is TRBJ2-1 and V is TRBV5-1, with TRBD2 matching over 8 bases. The J segment lost 4 bases and the V segment lost 3 bases, leaving 9 bases of the junction unmatched. The CDR3 is 16 residues long. CDR1 and CDR2 from the germline V gene are SGHRS and YFSETQ.